The subject of this entry is one T cell receptor beta chain. Its antigen is undetermined. Each donor was a Caucasian adult residing in Nashville, Tennessee. This specimen belongs to a study of shared clonotypes between healthy human individuals. Overall study findings and caveats: The researchers took only blood, and tissue repertoires probably look different.

DNA at about 190 ng, 25,000 to 35,000 T cell genomes, went into sorted-subset replicate PCRs. As handled by the study authors: ImmunoSEQ yielded junction-only sequences lacking quality scores, so filtering differed. TCRdb's copy holds only in-frame clones and misses some; the assay was immunoSEQ multiplex PCR. V, J and clone size were drawn from that table, and D and trimming were deduced from the DNA. The profile shows more than 2 million clones, 85% to 95% of them singletons. The CDR3 covers 17 residues. V shed 5 bases and J 3 bases; nucleotides not matched to a gene: 15. Germline V gene lookup returns CDR1 MNHEY and CDR2 SMNVEV (reference sequence).

The chain carries TRBV27 and TRBJ2-7; TRBD2 aligns across 8 bases. This clonotype was obtained from a young man in good health. Sequenced input: naive CD4+ T cells sorted from blood. Sample subset: CD45RA+ positively selected. The DNA of the CDR3 is TGTGCCAGCAGTCTAGCGGGCTGGGGGTCCCGGAACTACGAGCAGTACTTC. Its protein is CASSLAGWGSRNYEQYF.